These 20 T cell receptor beta chains were sequenced from one sample in a study of T cell responses to AZD1222 COVID-19 vaccine. Some clones are missing from TCRdb's copy, which holds only in-frame ones; the method was immunoSEQ multiplex PCR. The sample has 110,000 or so clones, approximately 88% seen once. The sequencing used peripheral blood, collected 28 days after the second AZD1222 dose. All receptors come from an adult who received the AZD1222 COVID-19 vaccine.

The V call is TRBV7-9, the J call TRBJ2-7, with no clear D. V lost 5 bases and J 0 bases, leaving 11 bases between the germline ends. The CDR3 is made up of 14 amino acids. CDR1 is SEHNR, CDR2 FQNEAQ, per germline (reference sequence). CDR3 loop: CASSLTDGSYEQYF. The DNA for the CDR3 is TGTGCCAGCAGCCTAACCGACGGCTCCTACGAGCAGTACTTC.

The genes are TRBV4-1 and TRBJ1-4; D call uncertain. The CDR3 has 14 residues. In germline, CDR1 is MGHRA, CDR2 YSYEKL. V shed 6 bases and J shed 0 bases, with 8 bases lying between them. DNA of the CDR3: TGCGCCAGCAGTGCCTATGCAACTAATGAAAAACTGTTTTTT. Translating it yields CASSAYATNEKLFF.

V usage is TRBV28 and J usage is TRBJ1-5; possible D gene TRBD1, 5 bases. Germline lookup yields CDR1 MDHEN and CDR2 SYDVKM. The CDR3 consists of 15 residues. Trimming removed 2 bases at V and 7 bases at J, with 15 bases between. The CDR3, as DNA: TGTGCCAGCAGTTTAAGGACGGCAGGGACCCAGCCCCAGCATTTT. Protein sequence: CASSLRTAGTQPQHF.

This clone was found once. V usage is TRBV6-2 or TRBV6-3 and J usage is TRBJ1-4; maybe TRBD1 (5 bases). The CDR3 runs to 14 residues. V lost 6 bases and J 8 bases, leaving 16 bases between the germline ends. CDR1 and CDR2 from the germline V gene are MNHEY and SVGEGT. CDR3 amino acids: CASSPRTSFEKLFF. The CDR3, as DNA: TGTGCCAGCAGCCCGAGGACAAGCTTCGAAAAACTGTTTTTT.

This clone ranks as medium-sized. The rearrangement uses TRBV6-6 and TRBJ2-7; D gene uncertain. The CDR3 has 14 residues. V was cut by 5 bases and J by 1 base, with 12 bases left in between. Per germline, CDR1 MNHNY and CDR2 SVGAGI (reference sequence). The CDR3 is CASSTEDTSYEQYF. The CDR3 nucleotides read TGTGCCAGCAGTACAGAAGACACGTCCTACGAGCAGTACTTC.

The count of this clone is one. The chain uses TRBV6-5 and TRBJ1-2; 8 nucleotides agree with TRBD1. The CDR3 extends over 15 amino acids. After removal of 5 bases from V and 3 bases from J, the junction contained 8 bases not matched to a gene. Germline loops: CDR1 MNHEY, CDR2 SVGAGI. Here the CDR3 reads CASSITTGAYYGYTF. The CDR3 DNA reads as TGTGCCAGCAGTATAACGACAGGGGCCTACTATGGCTACACCTTC.

This chain uses TRBV9 with TRBJ2-3; TRBD2 agrees at 8 bases. The V segment lost 2 bases and the J segment 1 base; nucleotides outside the gene matches: 9. This CDR3 has 17 amino acids. The germline V gene encodes CDR1 SGDLS and CDR2 YYNGEE. CDR3 sequence (DNA): TGTGCCAGCAGCGTTGGGGCGGGGGGCTCCCGCACAGATACGCAGTATTTT. Translated, it gives CASSVGAGGSRTDTQYF.

V is TRBV9 and J is TRBJ2-2, with 10 bases that match TRBD2. The V and J ends lost 1 base and 2 bases, in that order; junction bases with no gene match: 8. This CDR3 has 18 amino acids. CDR1 and CDR2 from the germline V gene are SGDLS and YYNGEE. The CDR3 spells CASSVSLTSGANTGELFF. Here the CDR3 DNA reads TGTGCCAGCAGCGTATCCCTAACTAGCGGGGCAAACACCGGGGAGCTGTTTTTT.

The chain recombines TRBV7-8 with TRBJ2-7, with D tentatively TRBD1 (6 bases). Trimming left V 3 bases short and J 1 base short, with 19 bases between. Germline lookup yields CDR1 SGHVS and CDR2 FQNEAQ. The CDR3 runs to 17 residues. DNA of the CDR3: TGTGCCAGCAGCTTTGGAGGCCAGGGGAGAGTTTCCTACGAGCAGTACTTC. Encoded protein: CASSFGGQGRVSYEQYF.

The rearrangement uses TRBV5-1 and TRBJ2-7, with a weak D call TRBD2 (5 bases). V lost 4 bases and J 6 bases, leaving 20 bases between the germline ends. CDR3 length: 15 residues. CDR1 and CDR2 (germline): SGHRS, YFSETQ. The CDR3 sequence is CASSLPRGPPGEQYF. The CDR3 coding sequence is TGCGCCAGCAGCCTTCCCCGGGGTCCCCCGGGCGAGCAGTACTTC.

The J gene is TRBJ1-1, the V gene TRBV6-2 or TRBV6-3, with 9 bases lining up with TRBD1. Germline lookup yields CDR1 MNHEY and CDR2 SVGEGT. The CDR3 loop spans 15 amino acids. The J segment lost 1 base and the V segment lost 3 bases, leaving 3 bases of the junction unmatched. CDR3 sequence: CASSYPGQGNTEAFF. The CDR3 DNA follows: TGTGCCAGCAGTTATCCGGGACAGGGGAACACTGAAGCTTTCTTT.

The chain has TRBV27 and TRBJ2-2; tentative D call: TRBD1 (6 bases). Germline CDR1 is MNHEY and CDR2 is SMNVEV (reference sequence). The V end lost 0 bases, the J end lost 7 bases, and 18 bases lay between the germline ends. This CDR3 is 17 amino acids long. This chain's CDR3 is CASSLSSTGWVVGELFF. The CDR3 nucleotides are TGTGCCAGCAGTTTATCGTCGACAGGTTGGGTGGTCGGGGAGCTGTTTTTT.

CDR3 region: CASSQDLGGQPQHF. Here the CDR3 DNA reads TGCGCCAGCAGCCAAGATCTGGGGGGTCAGCCCCAGCATTTT. The chain couples TRBV4-1 to TRBJ1-5, with D perhaps TRBD1 (5 bases). From germline, CDR1 is MGHRA and CDR2 YSYEKL. The length of the CDR3 is 14 residues. V lost 0 bases, J lost 6 bases, and 9 bases lay in between.

The V gene is TRBV7-2, the J gene TRBJ1-2, with a possible D match to TRBD1 (5 bases). CDR3 length equals 16 residues. The germline gives CDR1 SGHTA, CDR2 FQGNSA. V was pared by 0 bases and J by 0 bases, with 11 bases between. CDR3 nucleotides: TGTGCCAGCAGCTTAGCGCTAGGGGAGGCTAACTATGGCTACACCTTC. It specifies CASSLALGEANYGYTF.

This chain connects TRBV3-1 (or the pseudogene TRBV3-2) to TRBJ1-5; D uncertain. CDR3 size: 8 residues. The germline gives CDR1 LGHDT, CDR2 YNNKEL (reference sequence). Trimming removed 4 bases at V and 12 bases at J, with 1 base between. CDR3 protein: CASSLQHF. The CDR3 nucleotides read TGTGCCAGCAGCCTCCAGCATTTT.

The V call is TRBV5-4, the J call TRBJ2-1; TRBD2 is a possible D gene (6 bases). CDR1 and CDR2 from the germline V gene are SGHNT and YYREEE (reference sequence). The CDR3 covers 16 residues. Deletions cut 0 bases from V and 1 base from J, with 11 bases between. The CDR3 region has the DNA TGTGCCAGCAGCTTGGCCGGGGGTAGGTCCTACAATGAGCAGTTCTTC. This sequence encodes CASSLAGGRSYNEQFF.

The rearrangement links TRBV5-6 to TRBJ1-2; D call uncertain. V was trimmed by 0 bases and J by 4 bases, leaving 7 bases between them. CDR3 length: 13 residues. CDR1 is SGHDT and CDR2 is YYEEEE in the germline V gene. In DNA, the CDR3 is TGTGCCAGCAGCTTGGACAGCCTCTATGGCTACACCTTC. It is translated as CASSLDSLYGYTF.

The chain couples TRBV15 to TRBJ1-1; D not resolved. The CDR3 consists of 15 residues. The V and J ends lost 5 bases and 3 bases respectively, with 16 bases between them. The germline CDR1 and CDR2 sequences are LNHNV and YYDKDF (reference sequence). The DNA for the CDR3 is TGTGCCACCAGCTCCCCGACAAAGAAGGACACTGAAGCTTTCTTT. Amino acids: CATSSPTKKDTEAFF.

V usage is TRBV7-9 and J usage is TRBJ2-2; 8 bases line up with TRBD1. The germline CDR1 and CDR2 sequences are SEHNR and FQNEAQ (reference sequence). V shed 3 bases and J 0 bases; nucleotides not matched to a gene: 6. The CDR3 is made up of 17 amino acids. In DNA, the CDR3 is TGTGCCAGCAGCTTGGTCAGGGGGCCCGCGAACACCGGGGAGCTGTTTTTT. Translated, it gives CASSLVRGPANTGELFF.

On this clone: Germline and junction disagree at one end, which may indicate a read error. The chain combines TRBV2 with TRBJ1-6; D gene uncertain. The CDR3 loop spans 11 amino acids. Germline-derived CDR1 and CDR2 are SNHLY and FYNNEI. This CDR3 is CASREDSPLHF. CDR3 nucleotide sequence: TGTGCCAGCAGGGAAGATTCACCCCTCCACTTT.